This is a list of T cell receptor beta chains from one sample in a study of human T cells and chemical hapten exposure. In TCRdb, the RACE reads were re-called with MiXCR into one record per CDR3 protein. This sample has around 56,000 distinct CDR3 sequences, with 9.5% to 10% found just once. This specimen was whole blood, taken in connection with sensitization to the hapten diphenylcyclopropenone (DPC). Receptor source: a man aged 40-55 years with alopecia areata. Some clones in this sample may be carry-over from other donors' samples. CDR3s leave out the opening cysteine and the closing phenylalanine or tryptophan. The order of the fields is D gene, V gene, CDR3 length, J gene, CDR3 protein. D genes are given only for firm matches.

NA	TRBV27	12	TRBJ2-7	ASRQQRTGGEQY
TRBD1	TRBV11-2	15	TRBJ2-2	ASSLTGTGLGTGELF
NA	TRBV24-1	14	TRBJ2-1	ATSDPGQEAYNEQF
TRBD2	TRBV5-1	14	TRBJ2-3	ASSEVAGGGTDTQY
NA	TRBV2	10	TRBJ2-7	ASSAQGLEQY
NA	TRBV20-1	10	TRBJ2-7	SAIDYHYEQY
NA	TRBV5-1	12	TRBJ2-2	ASSPKRVIGELF
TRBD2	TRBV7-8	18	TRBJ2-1	ASSSRPSTGVGLAGVEQF
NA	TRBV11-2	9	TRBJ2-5	ASSLGETQY
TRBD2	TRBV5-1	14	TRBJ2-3	ASSIGLAGRTDTQY
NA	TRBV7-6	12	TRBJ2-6	ASSSPPGANVLT
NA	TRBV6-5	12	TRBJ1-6	ASMGGFQNSPLH
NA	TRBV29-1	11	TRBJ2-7	SVEGPLTGEQY
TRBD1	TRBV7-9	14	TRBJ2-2	ASSFLGGQGAGELF
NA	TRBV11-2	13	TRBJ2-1	ASSQLRSSYNEQF
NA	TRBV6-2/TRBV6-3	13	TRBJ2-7	ASTPGGYEQSRRY
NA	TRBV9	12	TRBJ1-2	ASSPGEGRYGYT
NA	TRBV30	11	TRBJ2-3	AWSVMETDTQY
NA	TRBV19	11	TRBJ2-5	ASSIPNGETQY
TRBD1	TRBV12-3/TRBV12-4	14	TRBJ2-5	ASSLMGTGVQETQY
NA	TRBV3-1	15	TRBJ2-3	ASSPPTRPYHTDTQY
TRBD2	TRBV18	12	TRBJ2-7	ASSAGGTSYEQY